The following is a T cell receptor beta chain sequence with its context. The sample comes from a study of blood T cell repertoires in COVID-19. Study-level information: From T cells, B-cell-depleted T cells, or PBMCs came the material, which was cDNA or gDNA.

In the authors' workflow: Amplified reference gene primers provided the basis for estimating nucleated cell counts. Data came from immunoSEQ multiplex PCR; TCRdb stores just in-frame clones and leaves some out. V and J calls plus clone size are reproduced from that table; the DNA served to infer D and trimming. Of 69,000 or so clones in the sample, more than 80% are singletons; the top ten hold 10% to 15%. Trimming removed 2 bases at V and 4 bases at J, with 5 bases between. CDR1 and CDR2 (germline): MNHEY, SMNVEV (reference sequence). The CDR3 is made up of 13 amino acids. The chain couples TRBV27 to TRBJ1-4; D unclear. The specimen sequenced was peripheral blood. This TCR came from a man in his fifties or sixties with COVID-19, enrolled during active disease. CDR3 residues: CASSLGLNEKLFF. The CDR3 nucleotides read TGTGCCAGCAGTTTAGGACTTAATGAAAAACTGTTTTTT.